The 15 T cell receptor beta chains below come from one sample, sequenced in a study of T cell repertoires in ileal Crohn's disease. Described time point: neoterminal ileum biopsy at postoperative endoscopy, about 6 months after surgery. The repertoire was sequenced with immunoSEQ multiplex PCR; TCRdb's copy has only in-frame clones and lacks some. The sample lists about 630 clones; roughly 85% were seen once. Sequencing was performed on ileal tissue. Receptor source: an adult with Crohn's disease.

This chain links TRBV28 with TRBJ2-7; D perhaps matches TRBD1 (6 bases). Germline V lookup: CDR1 MDHEN, CDR2 SYDVKM. The CDR3 is made up of 16 amino acids. The ends were cut back, 5 bases at V and 0 bases at J, with 17 bases in the middle. DNA of the CDR3: TGTGCCAGCAGTAGAAGATGGGACACCCGCTCCTACGAGCAGTACTTC. It translates to CASSRRWDTRSYEQYF.

V and J are TRBV15 and TRBJ2-7; 10 nucleotides agree with TRBD1. V gave up 3 bases and J gave up 1 base; unmatched junction bases: 9. Looked up from germline, CDR1 is LNHNV and CDR2 is YYDKDF (reference sequence). The CDR3 is made up of 17 amino acids. CDR3 coding DNA: TGTGCCACCAGCAGGAGACAGGGGGCTATCGGATCCTACGAGCAGTACTTC. It codes for CATSRRQGAIGSYEQYF.

This chain links TRBV6-1 with TRBJ2-2; either TRBD1 or TRBD2 may supply D (5 bases each). Germline V gene sequence: CDR1 MNHNS, CDR2 SASEGT. CDR3 size: 15 residues. Trimming removed 10 bases from V and 0 bases from J, with 15 bases in between. The CDR3 DNA sequence: TGTGCCATCAGGGAGACACCGGCGAACACCGGGGAGCTGTTTTTT. Its translation is CAIRETPANTGELFF.

V is TRBV4-2 and J is TRBJ2-3; D is tentatively TRBD1 or TRBD2 (5 bases each). This CDR3 region has 15 residues. The V end lost 4 bases, the J end lost 8 bases, and 19 bases lay between the germline ends. CDR1 is LGHNA, CDR2 YNFKEQ, per germline. In nucleotides, the CDR3 is TGTGCCAGCAGCCCATCCCGGGACCTAAGAACTACGCAGTATTTT. Its protein product is CASSPSRDLRTTQYF.

The rearrangement joins TRBV11-2 to TRBJ1-1; TRBD1 aligns across 8 bases. The V segment lost 5 bases and the J segment 0 bases; nucleotides outside the gene matches: 14. Germline lookup yields CDR1 SGHAT and CDR2 FQNNGV. The CDR3 runs 18 residues. CDR3 bases: TGTGCCAGCAGCGCTAGGGGGTCAGGGGGCGAAATGAACACTGAAGCTTTCTTT. It encodes CASSARGSGGEMNTEAFF.

V gene TRBV6-1 combines with J gene TRBJ2-3; 13 bases match TRBD2. J gave up 5 bases and V 4 bases, and 3 bases lay outside the gene matches. The CDR3 loop spans 15 amino acids. Germline V gene lookup returns CDR1 MNHNS and CDR2 SASEGT. This chain's CDR3 is CASSVGLAGLDTQYF. In nucleotides, the CDR3 is TGTGCCAGCAGTGTGGGACTAGCGGGGCTAGATACGCAGTATTTT.

In DNA form, the CDR3 reads TGTGCCACCAGCAGAGCGGAGACAGGGCAAGGCGGCTACACCTTC. Translating it yields CATSRAETGQGGYTF. The gene calls are TRBV15 and TRBJ1-2, with 7 bases lining up with TRBD1. The CDR3 loop spans 15 amino acids. V lost 1 base to trimming and J lost 8 bases; unmatched junction nucleotides: 10. Germline loops: CDR1 LNHNV, CDR2 YYDKDF (reference sequence). Supplemented by reference TRBV15 and TRBJ1-2, the full variable domain reads DAMVIQNPRYQVTQFGKPVTLSCSQTLNHNVMYWYQQKSSQAPKLLFHYYDKDFNNEADTPDNFQSRRPNTSFCFLDIRSPGLGDTAMYLCATSRAETGQGGYTFGSGTRLTVV.

This clone was counted between two and nine times. This chain links TRBV28 with TRBJ2-3, with D possibly TRBD2 on 6 matching bases. Per the germline V gene, CDR1 is MDHEN and CDR2 is SYDVKM. The CDR3 loop spans 13 amino acids. V lost 5 bases and J lost 10, with 16 bases in between. CDR3 loop: CASSPRLEVAQYF. The CDR3 coding sequence is TGTGCCAGCAGTCCCCGACTAGAAGTCGCGCAGTATTTT.

This chain joins TRBV6-1 and TRBJ1-1; D is unresolved. The CDR3 is 13 residues long. Trimming cost V 2 bases and J 5 bases, with 9 bases left between them. Germline loops: CDR1 MNHNS, CDR2 SASEGT. DNA for the CDR3: TGTGCCAGCAGTGAACGAATGGGTACTGAAGCTTTCTTT. Translating it yields CASSERMGTEAFF.

The J gene is TRBJ2-7, the V gene TRBV7-3, with D possibly being TRBD1 (5 bases). Trimming removed 1 base from V and 6 bases from J, with 10 bases in between. Germline loops: CDR1 SGHTA, CDR2 FQGTGA. The CDR3 spans 13 residues. This CDR3 is CASSLNQGSEQYF. The CDR3 nucleotides are TGTGCCAGCAGCTTAAATCAGGGAAGCGAGCAGTACTTC.

The rearrangement links TRBV2 to TRBJ1-1, with 9 bases identical to TRBD1. CDR1 SNHLY and CDR2 FYNNEI come from the germline V gene. J gave up 5 bases and V 4 bases, and 2 bases lay outside the gene matches. The CDR3 runs to 13 residues. In DNA form, the CDR3 reads TGTGCCAGCAGTGCAGGGACAGGGACTGAAGCTTTCTTT. It specifies CASSAGTGTEAFF.

In DNA form, the CDR3 reads TGTGCCACAAAGCAGATGGGGACAGTCGCTATCAATGAGCAGTTCTTC. Protein sequence: CATKQMGTVAINEQFF. The V and J genes are TRBV15 and TRBJ2-1, with 7 positions matching TRBD1. After removal of 9 bases from V and 6 bases from J, the junction contained 17 bases not matched to a gene. Looked up from germline, CDR1 is LNHNV and CDR2 is YYDKDF (reference sequence). The CDR3 is 16 amino acids.

The V gene is TRBV2, the J gene TRBJ2-5; D not resolved. The V and J ends lost 3 bases and 5 bases respectively, with 7 bases between them. Looked up from germline, CDR1 is SNHLY and CDR2 is FYNNEI. This CDR3 has 12 amino acids. The CDR3 sequence is CASSETGETQYF. The CDR3 nucleotides read TGTGCCAGCAGTGAGACCGGGGAGACCCAGTACTTC.

DNA of the CDR3: TGCGCCAGCAGTTCGGACAGGGGCAATGAGCAGTTCTTC. Translating it yields CASSSDRGNEQFF. This rearrangement joins TRBV5-1 to TRBJ2-1, with 9 bases that match TRBD1. With 5 bases clipped from V and 6 bases from J, the junction kept 3 bases outside the gene matches. In germline, CDR1 is SGHRS, CDR2 YFSETQ. This CDR3 comprises 13 residues.

The chain uses TRBV6-1 and TRBJ1-1, with 8 positions matching TRBD1. This CDR3 has 13 amino acids. Germline trimming cut 6 bases from V and 4 bases from J; bases unmatched to any gene: 4. Germline CDR1 is MNHNS and CDR2 is SASEGT. The CDR3 DNA reads TGTGCCAGCAGGCAGGGGGCTGGCACTGAAGCTTTCTTT. Protein product: CASRQGAGTEAFF.